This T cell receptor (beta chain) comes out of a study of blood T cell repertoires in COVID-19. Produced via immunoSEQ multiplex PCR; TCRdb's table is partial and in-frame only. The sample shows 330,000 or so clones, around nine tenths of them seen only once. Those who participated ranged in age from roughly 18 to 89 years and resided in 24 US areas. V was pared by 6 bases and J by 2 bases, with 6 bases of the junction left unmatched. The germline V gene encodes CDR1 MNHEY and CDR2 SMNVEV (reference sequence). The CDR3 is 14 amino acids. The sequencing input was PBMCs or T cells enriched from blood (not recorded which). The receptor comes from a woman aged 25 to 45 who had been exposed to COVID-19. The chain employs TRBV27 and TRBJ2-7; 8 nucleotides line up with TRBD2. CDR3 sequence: CASSYGRAPYEQYF. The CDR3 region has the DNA TGTGCCAGCAGCTACGGGAGGGCCCCCTACGAGCAGTACTTC.